This T cell receptor beta chain stems from a study of OX40 agonist ivuxolimab in advanced cancers. Trimming stripped 3 bases from V and 8 bases from J, with 11 bases between. CDR1 is SGDLS and CDR2 is YYNGEE in the germline V gene. This CDR3 contains 13 residues. The repertoire was sequenced with immunoSEQ multiplex PCR; TCRdb's copy has only in-frame clones and lacks some. The table shows over 50,000 clones, with roughly 90% occurring only once. This sequence was found in an adult with an advanced solid tumor such as melanoma, head and neck, liver or kidney cancer. This specimen consisted of CD4+ or CD8+ T cells sorted from blood, obtained in a trial of the OX40 agonist ivuxolimab. The chain joins TRBV9 to TRBJ1-4, with D perhaps matching TRBD1 (6 bases). CDR3 DNA sequence: TGTGCCAGCAGCGAGCCCCAGGGGGAAAAACTGTTTTTT. Protein sequence: CASSEPQGEKLFF.